Described below is a single TCR beta chain sequence and its context. Antigen unknown. With 60 Vbeta and 13 Jbeta primers, the PCR was carried out. The repertoire was sequenced with immunoSEQ multiplex PCR; TCRdb's copy has only in-frame clones and lacks some. Of some 170,000 clones listed, around 79% are singletons. Germline V CDR1 and CDR2: SGHDN, FVKESK. This CDR3 region has 15 residues. V shed 5 bases, J shed 3 bases, and the junction held 8 bases outside the gene matches. This sample was taken from a study of cytomegalovirus exposure and HLA in healthy donors. Findings and caveats of the study: In a later analysis, around 18,000 TCR beta sequences were associated with HLA alleles at 0.05 false discovery rate. Within an earlier analysis, most TCR beta V segments proved productive either about 90% or about 30% of the time.

This chain links TRBV14 with TRBJ2-7; 9 bases are shared with TRBD1. The TCR was taken from a man aged 35 to 55 in good health and CMV-seronegative. Sequencing used PBMCs. CDR3 sequence reads: CASSSDRGIIYEQYF. CDR3 DNA: TGTGCCAGCAGCTCGGACAGGGGAATCATCTACGAGCAGTACTTC. Based on the CDR3 plus reference TRBV14 and TRBJ2-7, the full variable domain is EAGVTQFPSHSVIEKGQTVTLRCDPISGHDNLYWYRRVMGKEIKFLLHFVKESKQDESGMPNNRFLAERTGGTYSTLKVQPAELEDSGVYFCASSSDRGIIYEQYFGPGTRLTVT.